This TCR beta chain emerged from a study of blood T cell repertoires in COVID-19. Measured with immunoSEQ multiplex PCR; TCRdb has only the in-frame clones, and not every one. The profile covers around 360,000 clones, with roughly 84% appearing a single time and around 3% taken by the ten largest. The germline V and J ends were trimmed by 4 bases and 4 bases, with 17 bases remaining between them. The CDR3 loop spans 15 amino acids. Germline lookup yields CDR1 LGHDT and CDR2 YNNKEL (reference sequence). The TCR was taken from a woman in her 30s who had recovered from COVID-19. The sample consisted of PBMCs or T cells enriched from blood (not recorded which). The chain recombines TRBV3-1 (or the pseudogene TRBV3-2) with TRBJ2-7; possible D gene TRBD2, 6 bases. The DNA for the CDR3 is TGTGCCAGCAGCCCCGGAGGGCGGGGTATATACGAGCAGTACTTC. This codes for CASSPGGRGIYEQYF.